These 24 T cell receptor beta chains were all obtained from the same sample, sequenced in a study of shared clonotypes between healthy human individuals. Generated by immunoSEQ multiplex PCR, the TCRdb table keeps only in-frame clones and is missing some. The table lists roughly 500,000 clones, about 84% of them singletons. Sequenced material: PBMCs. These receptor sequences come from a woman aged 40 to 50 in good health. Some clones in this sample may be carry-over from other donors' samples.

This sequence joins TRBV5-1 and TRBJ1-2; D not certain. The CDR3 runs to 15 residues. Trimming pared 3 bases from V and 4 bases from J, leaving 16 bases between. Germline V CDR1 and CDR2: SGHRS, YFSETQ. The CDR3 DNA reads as TGCGCCAGCAGCTCCGGACCGGAGCTATCCTATGGCTACACCTTC. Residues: CASSSGPELSYGYTF.

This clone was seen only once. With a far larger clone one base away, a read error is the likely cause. The CDR3 loop is CAWSALGGQGASQPQYF. The CDR3 DNA is TGTGCCTGGAGTGCCCTCGGGGGACAGGGGGCGAGTCAGCCCCAGTATTTT. This chain uses TRBV30 with TRBJ1-5; TRBD1 matches at 12 bases. The better agreement between TRBJ2-3 and the DNA end casts doubt on the J call. Germline CDR1 and CDR2: GTSNPN and SVGIG (reference sequence). There are 17 residues in the CDR3.

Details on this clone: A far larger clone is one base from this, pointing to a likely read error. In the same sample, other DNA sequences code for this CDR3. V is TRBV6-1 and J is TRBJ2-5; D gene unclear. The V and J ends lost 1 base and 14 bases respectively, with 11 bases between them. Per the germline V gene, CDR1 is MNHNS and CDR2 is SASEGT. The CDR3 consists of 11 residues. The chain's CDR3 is CASSEGTTKYF. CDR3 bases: TGTGCCAGCAGTGAAGGCACTACAAAATACTTC.

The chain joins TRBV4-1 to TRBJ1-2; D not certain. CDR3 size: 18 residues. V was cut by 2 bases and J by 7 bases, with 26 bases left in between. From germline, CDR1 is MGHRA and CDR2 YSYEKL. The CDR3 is CASSQLLPDVPGRVGYTF. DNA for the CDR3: TGCGCCAGCAGCCAACTTCTCCCAGATGTTCCCGGTAGGGTTGGCTACACCTTC.

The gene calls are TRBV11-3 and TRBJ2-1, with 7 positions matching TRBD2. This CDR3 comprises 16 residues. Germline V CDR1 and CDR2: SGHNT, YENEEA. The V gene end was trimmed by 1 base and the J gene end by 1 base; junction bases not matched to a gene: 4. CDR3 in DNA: TGTGCCAGCAGCTTAGGCCGGCGGGGGTCCTACAATGAGCAGTTCTTC. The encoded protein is CASSLGRRGSYNEQFF.

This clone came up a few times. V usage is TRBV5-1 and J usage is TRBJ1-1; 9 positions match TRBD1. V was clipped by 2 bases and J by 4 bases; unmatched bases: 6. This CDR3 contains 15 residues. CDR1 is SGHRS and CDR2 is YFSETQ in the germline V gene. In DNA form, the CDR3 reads TGCGCCAGCAGCTTAAGGGACAGGGACGCCACTGAAGCTTTCTTT. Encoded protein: CASSLRDRDATEAFF.

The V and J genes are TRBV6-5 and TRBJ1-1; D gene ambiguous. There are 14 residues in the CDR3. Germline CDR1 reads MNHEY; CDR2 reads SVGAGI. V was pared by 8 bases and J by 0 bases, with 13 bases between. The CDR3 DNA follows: TGTGCCAGCGCCTCAGTGGGAATGAACACTGAAGCTTTCTTT. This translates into CASASVGMNTEAFF.

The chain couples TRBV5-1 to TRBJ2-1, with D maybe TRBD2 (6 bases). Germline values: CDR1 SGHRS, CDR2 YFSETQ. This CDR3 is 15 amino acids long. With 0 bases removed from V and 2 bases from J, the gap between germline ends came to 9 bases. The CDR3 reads CASSLEWGAYNEQFF. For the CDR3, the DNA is TGCGCCAGCAGCTTGGAGTGGGGGGCCTACAATGAGCAGTTCTTC.

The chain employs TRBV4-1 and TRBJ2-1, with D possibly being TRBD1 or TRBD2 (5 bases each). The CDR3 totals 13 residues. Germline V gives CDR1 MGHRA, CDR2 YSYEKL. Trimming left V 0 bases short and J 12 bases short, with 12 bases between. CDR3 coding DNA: TGCGCCAGCAGCCAAGACCACACTGGGGGGCAGTTCTTC. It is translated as CASSQDHTGGQFF.

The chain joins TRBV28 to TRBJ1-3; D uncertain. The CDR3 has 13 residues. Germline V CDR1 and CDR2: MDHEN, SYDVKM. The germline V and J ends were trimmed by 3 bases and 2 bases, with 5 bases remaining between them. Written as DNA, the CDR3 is TGTGCCAGCAGTTTCCGAACTGGAAACACCATATATTTT. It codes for CASSFRTGNTIYF.

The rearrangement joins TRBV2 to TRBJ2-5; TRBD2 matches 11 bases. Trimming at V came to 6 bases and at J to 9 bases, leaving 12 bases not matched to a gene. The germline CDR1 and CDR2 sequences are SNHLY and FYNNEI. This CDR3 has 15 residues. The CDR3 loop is CASSSTSGKVWAQYF. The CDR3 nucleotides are TGTGCCAGCAGCTCGACTAGCGGGAAGGTTTGGGCCCAGTACTTC.

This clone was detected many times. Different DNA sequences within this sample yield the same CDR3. The CDR3 DNA reads as TGTGCCAGCTCACCCGGCCCACCCGGGACAGGGGGCGTTCAGCAGCATTTT. Protein: CASSPGPPGTGGVQQHF. The chain employs TRBV18 and TRBJ1-5; 12 bases fit TRBD1. The germline V gene encodes CDR1 KGHSH and CDR2 LQKENI. V lost 3 bases and J lost 13; bases outside the gene matches: 16. The CDR3 length is 17 residues.

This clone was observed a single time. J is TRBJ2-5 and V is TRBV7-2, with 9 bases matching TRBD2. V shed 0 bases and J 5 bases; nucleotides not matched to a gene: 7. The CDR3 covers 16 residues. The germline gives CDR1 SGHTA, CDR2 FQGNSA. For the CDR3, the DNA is TGTGCCAGCAGCTTAGCCTCAGCGGGAGGTTGGGAGACCCAGTACTTC. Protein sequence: CASSLASAGGWETQYF.

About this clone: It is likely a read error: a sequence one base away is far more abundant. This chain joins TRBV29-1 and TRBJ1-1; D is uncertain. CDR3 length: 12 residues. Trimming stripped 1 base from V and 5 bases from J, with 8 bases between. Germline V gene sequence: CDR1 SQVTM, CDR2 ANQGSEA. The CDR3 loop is CSVEVRVTEAFF. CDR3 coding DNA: TGCAGCGTTGAAGTTAGGGTAACTGAAGCTTTCTTT.

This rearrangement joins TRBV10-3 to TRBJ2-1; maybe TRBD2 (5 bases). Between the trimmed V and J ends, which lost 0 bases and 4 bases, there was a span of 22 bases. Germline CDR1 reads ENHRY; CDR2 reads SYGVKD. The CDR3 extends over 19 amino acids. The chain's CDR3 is CAISESLFSRRMSYNEQFF. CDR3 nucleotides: TGTGCCATCAGTGAGTCGCTTTTTTCTAGGAGGATGTCGTACAATGAGCAGTTCTTC.

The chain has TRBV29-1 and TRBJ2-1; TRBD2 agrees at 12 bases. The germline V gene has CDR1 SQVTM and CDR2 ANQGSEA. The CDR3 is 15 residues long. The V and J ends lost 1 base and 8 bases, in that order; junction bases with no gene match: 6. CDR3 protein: CSVEVLAGGPYEQFF. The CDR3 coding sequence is TGCAGCGTTGAAGTCCTAGCGGGAGGGCCCTATGAGCAGTTCTTC.

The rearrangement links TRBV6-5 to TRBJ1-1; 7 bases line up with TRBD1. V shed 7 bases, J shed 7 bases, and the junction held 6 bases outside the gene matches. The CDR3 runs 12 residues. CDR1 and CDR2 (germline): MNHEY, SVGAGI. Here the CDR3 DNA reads TGTGCCAGCAAGGGGGACAGATTTGAAGCTTTCTTT. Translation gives CASKGDRFEAFF.

In DNA, the CDR3 is TGTGCCACCAGCAGAGATAAGGGACAGGAACCGAACTCTGGAAACACCATATATTTT. This gives the protein CATSRDKGQEPNSGNTIYF. The rearrangement uses TRBV15 and TRBJ1-3; 8 bases line up with TRBD1. The length of the CDR3 is 19 residues. Per germline, CDR1 LNHNV and CDR2 YYDKDF (reference sequence). V was pared by 0 bases and J by 0 bases, with 10 bases of the junction left unmatched. The full variable domain, completed using reference TRBV15 and TRBJ1-3, is DAMVIQNPRYQVTQFGKPVTLSCSQTLNHNVMYWYQQKSSQAPKLLFHYYDKDFNNEADTPDNFQSRRPNTSFCFLDIRSPGLGDTAMYLCATSRDKGQEPNSGNTIYFGEGSWLTVV.

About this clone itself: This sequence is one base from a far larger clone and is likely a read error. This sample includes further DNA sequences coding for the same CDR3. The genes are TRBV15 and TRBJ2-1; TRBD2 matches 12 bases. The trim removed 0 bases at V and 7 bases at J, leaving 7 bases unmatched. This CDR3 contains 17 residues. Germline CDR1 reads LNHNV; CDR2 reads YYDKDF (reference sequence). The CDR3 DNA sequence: TGTGCCACCAGCAGAGAAGGTGAACTAGCGGGGGGAAATGAGCAGTTCTTC. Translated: CATSREGELAGGNEQFF.

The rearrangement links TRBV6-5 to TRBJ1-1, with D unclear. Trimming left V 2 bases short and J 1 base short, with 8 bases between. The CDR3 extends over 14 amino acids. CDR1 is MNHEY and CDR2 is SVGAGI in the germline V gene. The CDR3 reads CASSYPGSNTEAFF. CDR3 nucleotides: TGTGCCAGCAGTTACCCGGGATCGAACACTGAAGCTTTCTTT.

In nucleotides, the CDR3 is TGTGCCAGCAGCATCCCCGGGAGGGCCGGAGAGCAGTACTTC. It codes for CASSIPGRAGEQYF. The J gene is TRBJ2-7, the V gene TRBV21-1; the table assigns TRBD2, which was not confirmed against the DNA. TRBV21-1 is noted as a pseudogene. The CDR3 runs 14 residues.

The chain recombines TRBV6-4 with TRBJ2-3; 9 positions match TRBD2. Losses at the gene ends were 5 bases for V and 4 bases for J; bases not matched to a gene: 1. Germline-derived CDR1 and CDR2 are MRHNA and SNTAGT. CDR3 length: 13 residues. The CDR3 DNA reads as TGTGCCAGCAGTATAGCGGGAGCAGATACGCAGTATTTT. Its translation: CASSIAGADTQYF.

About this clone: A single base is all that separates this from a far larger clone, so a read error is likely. In DNA, the CDR3 is TGTGCCAGCAGTCCATTGGGTGGCAATCAGCCCAAGCATTTT. Its protein is CASSPLGGNQPKHF. The gene calls are TRBV27 and TRBJ1-5; D is ambiguous. The CDR3 covers 14 residues. The germline V gene has CDR1 MNHEY and CDR2 SMNVEV (reference sequence).

CDR3 region: CASSDRGRGNTIYF. The CDR3 DNA sequence: TGTGCCAGCTCAGACAGGGGGCGCGGAAACACCATATATTTT. This chain joins TRBV2 and TRBJ1-3, with 10 nucleotides matching TRBD1. CDR1 is SNHLY and CDR2 is FYNNEI in the germline V gene. V gave up 8 bases and J gave up 4 bases; unmatched junction bases: 5. There are 14 residues in the CDR3.